Sequencing of this T cell receptor (beta chain) was carried out in a study of cytomegalovirus exposure and HLA in healthy donors (dated by TCRdb to 2016 to 2017). A note on the overall study: An earlier analysis of approximately 600 of the donors reported 250 to 300 Gb of sequence data and approximately 110 million unique TCR beta sequences from about 179 million T cells. The number of typed donors differed by locus: about 620-630 for A, B, C, DRB1 and DQB1; approximately 520 for DQA1; around 610 for DPA1; and around 450 for DPB1. The study aimed to test whether cataloging public T cell receptors could reveal signatures of past pathogen exposure. In a later analysis, previously published TCR beta repertoires from several hundred donors were re-analyzed and high-resolution HLA genotyping was added so that TCR occurrence patterns could be studied. About 300 gigabases of sequencing data and some 85 million unique TCR sequences were included in an early release covering roughly 600 HLA-typed donors. Every discovery cohort repertoire had been produced on one sequencing platform. To predict cytomegalovirus infection status, the study brought together high-throughput TCR immunosequencing, statistical association of individual TCRs with disease status, and machine learning. The study used immunosequencing to profile the T cell repertoires of more than 650 subjects and linked those repertoires to cytomegalovirus serostatus. In the later analysis, no new phenotypic data were used to find candidate immune exposures; instead, reliance was placed on TCR beta sequences and their occurrence across donors. Because of strong linkage in the cohort, roughly 5 DR-DQ haplotypes were treated as single units for association and clustering. Class I and class II HLA loci were covered by the typing at four-digit resolution. Donor age, sex, ethnicity and CMV serostatus were collected together with the repertoire data. Along with the approximately 650-subject first cohort, a separate validation cohort of over 90 different subjects was used. Across approximately 400 genotyped donors of the cohort, an average of about 220,000 unique TCR beta nucleotide sequences per donor were sequenced, and roughly a sixth of those sequences were non-productive. In an earlier analysis of several hundred of the donors, high-throughput TCR beta sequencing was used to judge whether each TCR beta V gene segment behaved as functional or pseudogenic. Of the roughly 400 genotyped donors, 81% were placed in the genetic ancestry cluster associated with self-reported Caucasian donors. A later genetic analysis used genome-wide SNP genotypes for about 65% of the roughly 700 donors, treating that subset as a discovery cohort.

Results and caveats for the whole study, not just this receptor: At a false discovery rate of 0.05, a later analysis linked 15,000 to 20,000 TCR beta sequences to specific HLA alleles. The 87-base-pair reads could not distinguish some IMGT-functional V segments, including TRBV6-2 and TRBV6-3, so those segments were excluded. HLA typing was unavailable for some donors at each locus, so association tests used only the typed subset. The study listed over 150 TCR beta chains as associated with cytomegalovirus. This cohort had only TCR beta chains sequenced, and the lack of alpha or paired-chain data limited which features could be detected. Correlated functional status among segregating V segments might be attributable to linkage disequilibrium, but an unknown experimental factor could not be ruled out. Broadly in line with IMGT annotations, most TCR beta V segments showed up in productive rearrangements about 87% or about 30% of the time in an earlier analysis of a few hundred of the donors. In a later genetic analysis, a missense DCLRE1C variant was associated with V-gene and J-gene trimming of TCR beta chains, and the association was replicated in an independent cohort. A few of the identified cytomegalovirus-associated TCR beta chains were confirmed in vitro to be specific for cytomegalovirus antigens. Cytomegalovirus status was reported to be diagnosed by the classifier with high specificity and sensitivity in both the original and validation cohorts. The only immune exposure information available for the cohort was CMV serostatus. While some public TCRs were present in many individuals, most TCR sequences turned up only very rarely across donors. Compared with the 666-donor mean, donors in an Asian-associated ancestry cluster had fewer N-insertions in productive TCRs, according to a later genetic analysis. It was suggested by the authors that the approach could potentially be generalized to other disease states and immunological phenotypes. Roughly uniform sequencing depth across donors was assumed in presence/absence analyses, although this assumption may not hold. A later analysis found that most CMV-associated TCR beta chains appeared HLA-restricted, with HLA associations seemingly driven largely by CMV exposure. A further reported finding was that TCR beta sequences accurately predicted the HLA-A and HLA-B alleles for most subjects in the first cohort. According to a later analysis, parvovirus B19, influenza, CMV and Epstein-Barr virus appeared linked to several top co-occurrence clusters. A later analysis found that HLA-associated TCR beta chains were more clonally expanded and had lower generation probabilities than equally common non-associated chains. Because counts were too low, about 15 rarely observed V segments, including chromosome 9 orphons, were left out of the earlier analysis of some 600 of the donors. A cluster of highly shared sequence variants was judged likely to be a technical artifact of the sequencing pipeline. In a later analysis, TCR association rates were found to vary across HLA loci, with the most associated TCRs seen for DRB1 alleles and the fewest for HLA-C alleles. Assigning TCR associations to individual alleles was difficult when HLA alleles, especially DR and DQ, strongly co-occurred.

Taken from cysteine to phenylalanine, the CDR3 has 12 residues. The retained sequence is limited to the CDR3, 36 bases, with the frame set at the first base. The trim is 6 bases for V and 2 bases for J, with a gap of 8 bases between the germline ends. The germline V gene yields MDHEN for CDR1 and SYDVKM for CDR2. Remarks on this clone: The target of this receptor is not known. No base quality information exists; no much larger clone differs at one position.

Library preparation employed the immunoSEQ multiplex PCR assay. For the multiplex PCR, a mixture combining 60 forward primers for TCR Vbeta segments and 13 reverse primers for TCR Jbeta segments was used. The CDR3 region of rearranged TCR beta genes was amplified from genomic DNA with a multiplex PCR assay. The amplified TCR beta libraries were sequenced on the Illumina HiSeq System as 87-base-pair reads. The original pipeline was this. Across the 670 or so repertoires, a later analysis counted about 81 million unique TCR beta chains, 9 million to 14 million of which were shared by at least two donors. Raw reads were error-corrected and collapsed into unique sequences by a nearest-neighbor algorithm in which closely related sequences were merged to remove PCR and sequencing errors. To assign V, D and J gene segments, CDR3 sequences were aligned to IMGT reference sequences. For a sequence to be retained, at least a six-nucleotide match to both a V gene segment and a J gene segment was required. Rearrangements were classified as productive when the CDR3 lacked stop codons and remained in frame with V and J, and all other rearrangements were classified as non-productive. CDR3 was defined according to IMGT convention as the region running from the second conserved V-encoded cysteine to the conserved J-encoded phenylalanine. The earlier analysis of 587 of the donors excluded sequences that lacked an unambiguous match to a single V gene segment. In an earlier analysis of some 590 of the donors, a V segment was called functional when productive rearrangements were above 56.7%, and segregating when the standard deviation between donors exceeded 5%. A statistical classification framework was developed to diagnose cytomegalovirus status using the catalog of TCR beta chain sequences. A later analysis assigned V and J genes by comparing TCR nucleotide sequences with IMGT/GENE-DB human TR gene sequences. A later analysis assigned CDR3 sequences and most-parsimonious VDJ recombination scenarios with the TCRdist pipeline. In a later analysis, each TCR beta chain was defined by its CDR3 amino acid sequence together with its V-gene family, and reads lacking a unique V-gene family were excluded. As a way to deal with suspected cross-contamination and a sequencing artifact, a later analysis dropped 500 to 700 nucleotide sequences that were highly shared and had low generation probability. For each public chain, a later analysis derived a clonal expansion index from normalized ranks of inferred template counts within each repertoire. In a later analysis, generation probabilities were computed using a VDJ recombination model fitted to out-of-frame rearrangements, and the results were checked against IGoR. In a later analysis, TCR-TCR, TCR-HLA and TCR-CMV co-occurrence was scored with hypergeometric tests, and a repertoire-size bias correction was applied to TCR pairs. False discovery rates were estimated in a later analysis by permuting HLA or CMV assignments 20 times. A later analysis grouped co-occurring TCRs with DBSCAN, adding TCRdist sequence similarity when clustering within HLA-allele-positive subsets. Repertoires with fewer than 30,000 or more than 120,000 public chains were left out of co-occurrence clustering, as were a handful of repertoires with anomalous nucleotide sharing. This is the immuneACCESS table as TCRdb keeps it, with only in-frame sequences that have V and J called. A part of the clones is gone; compared with another copy, unresolved V genes explain less than half, and the rest is unexplained. V, J and clone size were drawn from that table, and D and trimming were deduced from the DNA. Here the sample has about 200,000 clones; roughly 80% occur a single time. The ten most abundant clones make up 2.5% to 3.5% of the sample.

In total, around 600 healthy bone marrow donors made up the cohort. At the time of sampling, every cohort member was nominally healthy, though immune exposures that went unrecorded were likely present. The donor tested CMV seronegative, placing the donor among the 350 to 400 seronegative members of the cohort. Each donor provided a peripheral blood sample, and peripheral blood mononuclear cells were used for TCR beta sequencing. Genomic DNA was extracted from the blood cell samples with the Qiagen DNeasy Blood Extraction Kit. The chain joins TRBV28 to TRBJ2-7; the D segment cannot be called with confidence. The sequenced material came from PBMCs. This TCR was sampled from a man aged 25-45 years in good health and CMV-seronegative. The CDR3 region reads CASSPHAYEQYF. The nucleotide sequence is TGTGCCAGCAGCCCCCATGCCTACGAGCAGTACTTC.